Listed here is a single T cell receptor (beta chain). It lacks a known antigen. No base quality information exists; no much larger clone differs at one position. Sequenced on an Illumina HiSeq 1500. TCRdb reworked the public reads: Q25 trimming with fastp, MiXCR clone assembly, productive beta chains retained. Records with the same CDR3 protein are collapsed into one entry carrying the most frequent genes and DNA. The sample includes a few hundred thousand distinct CDR3 sequences, with 15% to 20% observed a single time. Around 11% of the sample belongs to the ten largest clones. The data belong to a study of T cell repertoires in cytomegalovirus infection (dated by TCRdb to the late 2010s). For the study in its entirety: Donor HLA type was relevant to the analysis, because carriage of CMV infection together with the matching HLA type was indicated by public TCR beta signatures.

The full study reports these points: The ex vivo response was dominated by HLA-C-restricted CMV-specific TCR beta clonotypes, which also provided the single most frequent clonotype in two of eight donors. Carriers of CMV infection plus the relevant HLA type were discriminated by the cumulative frequency of public TCR beta family members in the study cohort and in an independent approximately 340-donor cohort.

The TCR was taken from a human donor in good health (CMV status not recorded). Some clones in this sample may be carry-over from other donors' samples. Source material: PBMCs.

The sequence in DNA is TGCAGTGCAAAGACAGGGGTCCATTTCGAGCAGTACTTC. It encodes CSAKTGVHFEQYF. The sequence joins TRBV20-1 to TRBJ2-7; 8 bases in the junction line up with TRBD1. Reading from cysteine to phenylalanine, the CDR3 counts 13 amino acids. Solely the CDR3 DNA is kept, with 39 bases framed from the first base. The germline V gene encodes CDR1 DFQATT and CDR2 SNEGSKA (reference sequence). At the junction V is shortened by 6 bases and J by 6 bases; bases outside the gene matches: 10.